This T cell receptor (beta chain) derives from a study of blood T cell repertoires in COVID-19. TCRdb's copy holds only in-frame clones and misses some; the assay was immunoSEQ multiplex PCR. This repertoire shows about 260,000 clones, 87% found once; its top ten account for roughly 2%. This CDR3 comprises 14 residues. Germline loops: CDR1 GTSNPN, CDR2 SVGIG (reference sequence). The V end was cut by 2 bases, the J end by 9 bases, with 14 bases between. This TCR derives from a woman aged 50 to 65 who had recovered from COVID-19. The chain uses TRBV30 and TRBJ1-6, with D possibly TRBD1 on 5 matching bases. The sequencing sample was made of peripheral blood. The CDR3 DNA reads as TGTGCCTGGAGTTTCGTTACAGGCGGTTCACCCCTCCACTTT. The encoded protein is CAWSFVTGGSPLHF.